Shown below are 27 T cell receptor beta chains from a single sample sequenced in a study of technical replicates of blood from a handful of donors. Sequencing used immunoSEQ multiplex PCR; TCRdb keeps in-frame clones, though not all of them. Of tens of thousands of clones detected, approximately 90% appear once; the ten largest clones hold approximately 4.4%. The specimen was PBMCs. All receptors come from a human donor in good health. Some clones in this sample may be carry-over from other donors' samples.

CDR3 coding DNA: TGTGCCAGCAGCCCTAGTGGGGACAGGAAGGGGGCCAACGTCCTGACTTTC. Protein sequence: CASSPSGDRKGANVLTF. The chain has TRBV7-7 and TRBJ2-6; TRBD1 agrees at 8 bases. V shed 5 bases and J 4 bases; nucleotides not matched to a gene: 10. Germline V lookup: CDR1 SSHAT, CDR2 FNYEAQ (reference sequence). There are 17 residues in the CDR3.

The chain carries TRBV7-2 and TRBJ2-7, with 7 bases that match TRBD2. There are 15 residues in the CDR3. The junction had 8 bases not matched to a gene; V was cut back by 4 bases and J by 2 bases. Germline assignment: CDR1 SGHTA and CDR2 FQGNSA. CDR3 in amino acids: CASSSAAGVPYEQYF. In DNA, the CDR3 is TGTGCCAGCAGCTCGGCGGCGGGAGTCCCCTACGAGCAGTACTTC.

In DNA form, the CDR3 reads TGTGCCAGCAGCGTAGGCCGTTTGGGGAGCTCCTACAATGAGCAGTTCTTC. Protein: CASSVGRLGSSYNEQFF. The chain uses TRBV9 and TRBJ2-1; D perhaps matches TRBD2 (5 bases). From germline, CDR1 is SGDLS and CDR2 YYNGEE. V was clipped by 0 bases and J by 0 bases, with 13 bases between them. CDR3 size: 17 residues. Looking up the rest from reference TRBV9 and TRBJ2-1 gives the full variable domain: DSGVTQTPKHLITATGQRVTLRCSPRSGDLSVYWYQQSLDQGLQFLIQYYNGEERAKGNILERFSAQQFPDLHSELNLSSLELGDSALYFCASSVGRLGSSYNEQFFGPGTRLTVL.

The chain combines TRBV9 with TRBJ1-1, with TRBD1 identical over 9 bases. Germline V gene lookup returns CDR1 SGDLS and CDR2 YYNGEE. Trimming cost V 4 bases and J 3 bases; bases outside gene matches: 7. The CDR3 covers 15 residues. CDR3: CASSTRDRVDTEAFF. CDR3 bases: TGTGCCAGCAGCACCCGGGACAGGGTTGACACTGAAGCTTTCTTT.

The CDR3 sequence is CASSLTSGYQYEQYF. The CDR3 DNA reads as TGTGCCAGCAGCTTAACCAGCGGGTACCAATACGAGCAGTACTTC. V is TRBV7-3 and J is TRBJ2-7; possible D gene TRBD2, 6 bases. The V and J ends lost 0 bases and 4 bases respectively, with 13 bases between them. CDR3 length equals 15 residues. Germline CDR1 is SGHTA and CDR2 is FQGTGA.

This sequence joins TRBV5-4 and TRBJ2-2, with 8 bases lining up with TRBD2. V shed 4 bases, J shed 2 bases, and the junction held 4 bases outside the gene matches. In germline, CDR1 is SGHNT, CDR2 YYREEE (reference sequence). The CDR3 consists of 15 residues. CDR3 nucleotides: TGTGCCAGCAGCCCCGGGACTAGAAACACCGGGGAGCTGTTTTTT. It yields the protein CASSPGTRNTGELFF.

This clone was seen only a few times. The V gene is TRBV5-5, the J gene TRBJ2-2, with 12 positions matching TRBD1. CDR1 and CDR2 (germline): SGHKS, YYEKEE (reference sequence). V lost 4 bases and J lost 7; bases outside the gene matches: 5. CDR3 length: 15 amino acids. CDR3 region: CASSPGTGGFGELFF. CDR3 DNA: TGTGCCAGCAGCCCCGGGACAGGGGGCTTCGGGGAGCTGTTTTTT.

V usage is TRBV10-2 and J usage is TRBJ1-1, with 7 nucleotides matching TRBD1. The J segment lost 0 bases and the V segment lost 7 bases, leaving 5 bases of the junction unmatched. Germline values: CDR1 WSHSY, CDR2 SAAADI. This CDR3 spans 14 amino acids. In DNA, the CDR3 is TGCGCCAGCAAACCGGGACAGATGAACACTGAAGCTTTCTTT. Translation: CASKPGQMNTEAFF.

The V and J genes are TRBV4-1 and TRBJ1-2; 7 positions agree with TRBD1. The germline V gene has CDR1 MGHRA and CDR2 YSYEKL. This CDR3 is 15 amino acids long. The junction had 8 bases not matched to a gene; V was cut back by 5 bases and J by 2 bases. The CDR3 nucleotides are TGCGCCAGCAGCACCCGACAGGGTACCAACTATGGCTACACCTTC. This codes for CASSTRQGTNYGYTF.

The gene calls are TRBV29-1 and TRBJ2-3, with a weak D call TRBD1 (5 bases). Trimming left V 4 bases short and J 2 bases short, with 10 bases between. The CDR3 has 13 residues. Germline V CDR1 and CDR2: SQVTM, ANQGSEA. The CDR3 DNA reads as TGCAGCGTTGCCCGCAGGGCCACAGATACGCAGTATTTT. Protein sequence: CSVARRATDTQYF.

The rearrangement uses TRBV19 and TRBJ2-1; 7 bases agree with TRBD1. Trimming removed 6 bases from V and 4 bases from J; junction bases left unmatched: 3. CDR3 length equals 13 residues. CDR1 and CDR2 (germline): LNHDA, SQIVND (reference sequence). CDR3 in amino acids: CASSRDSYNEQFF. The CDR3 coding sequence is TGTGCCAGTAGCCGGGACAGTTACAATGAGCAGTTCTTC.

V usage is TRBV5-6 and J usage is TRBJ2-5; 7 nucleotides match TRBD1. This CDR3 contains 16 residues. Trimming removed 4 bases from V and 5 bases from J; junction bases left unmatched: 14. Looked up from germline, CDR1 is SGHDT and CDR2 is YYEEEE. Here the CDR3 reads CASSHLDRVARETQYF. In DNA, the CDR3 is TGTGCCAGCAGCCACTTAGACAGGGTGGCTAGGGAGACCCAGTACTTC.

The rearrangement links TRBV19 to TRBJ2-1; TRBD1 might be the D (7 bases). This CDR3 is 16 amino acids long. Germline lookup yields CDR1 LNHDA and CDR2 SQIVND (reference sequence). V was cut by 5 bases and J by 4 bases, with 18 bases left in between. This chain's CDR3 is CASSPPRPGGYNEQFF. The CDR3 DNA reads TGTGCCAGTAGTCCCCCCCGGCCAGGGGGGTACAATGAGCAGTTCTTC.

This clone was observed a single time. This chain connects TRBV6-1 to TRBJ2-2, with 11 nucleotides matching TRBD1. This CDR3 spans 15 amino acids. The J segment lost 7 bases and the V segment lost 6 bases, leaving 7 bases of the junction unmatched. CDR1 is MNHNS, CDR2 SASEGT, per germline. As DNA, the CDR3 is TGTGCCAGCAGCCGGACAGGGGGCAGTAGCGGGGAGCTGTTTTTT. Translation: CASSRTGGSSGELFF.

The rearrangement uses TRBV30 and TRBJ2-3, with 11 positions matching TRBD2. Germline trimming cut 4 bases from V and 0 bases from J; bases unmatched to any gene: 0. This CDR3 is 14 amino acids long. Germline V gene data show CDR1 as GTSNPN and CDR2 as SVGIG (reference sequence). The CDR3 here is CAWTSGRSTDTQYF. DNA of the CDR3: TGTGCCTGGACTAGCGGGAGGAGCACAGATACGCAGTATTTT.

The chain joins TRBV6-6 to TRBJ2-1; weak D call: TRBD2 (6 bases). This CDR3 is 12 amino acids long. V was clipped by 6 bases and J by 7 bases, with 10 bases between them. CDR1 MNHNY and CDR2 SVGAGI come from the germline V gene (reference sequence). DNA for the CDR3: TGTGCCAGCAGCGGGAGTGTGAATGAGCAGTTCTTC. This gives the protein CASSGSVNEQFF.

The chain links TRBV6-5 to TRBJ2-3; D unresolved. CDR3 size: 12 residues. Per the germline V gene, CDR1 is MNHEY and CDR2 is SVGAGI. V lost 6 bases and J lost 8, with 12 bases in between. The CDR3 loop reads CASSRTVGTQYF. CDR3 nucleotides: TGTGCCAGCAGCCGTACCGTCGGTACGCAGTATTTT.

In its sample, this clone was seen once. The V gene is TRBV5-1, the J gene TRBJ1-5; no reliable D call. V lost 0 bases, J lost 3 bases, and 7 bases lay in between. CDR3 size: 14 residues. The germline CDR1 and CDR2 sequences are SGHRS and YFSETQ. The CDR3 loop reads CASSLAGNNQPQHF. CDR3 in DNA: TGCGCCAGCAGCTTGGCCGGGAACAATCAGCCCCAGCATTTT.

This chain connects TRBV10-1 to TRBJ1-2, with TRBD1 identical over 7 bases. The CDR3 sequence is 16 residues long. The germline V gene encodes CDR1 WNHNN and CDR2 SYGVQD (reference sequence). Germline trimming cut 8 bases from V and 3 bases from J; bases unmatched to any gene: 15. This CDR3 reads CASGHKSQGPYYGYTF. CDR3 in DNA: TGCGCCAGCGGCCATAAGTCACAGGGGCCTTACTATGGCTACACCTTC.

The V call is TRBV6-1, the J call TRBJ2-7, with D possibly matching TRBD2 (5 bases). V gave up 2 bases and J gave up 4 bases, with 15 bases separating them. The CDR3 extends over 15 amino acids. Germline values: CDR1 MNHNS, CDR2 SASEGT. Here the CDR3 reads CASSEPDNTGYEQYF. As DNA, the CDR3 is TGTGCCAGCAGTGAACCCGATAACACGGGGTACGAGCAGTACTTC.

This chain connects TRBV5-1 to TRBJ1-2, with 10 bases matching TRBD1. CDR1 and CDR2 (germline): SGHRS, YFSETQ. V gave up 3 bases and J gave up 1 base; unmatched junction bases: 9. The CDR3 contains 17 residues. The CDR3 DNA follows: TGCGCCAGCAGCTCCTCCGGGACAGGGGCTCTTAACTATGGCTACACCTTC. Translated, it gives CASSSSGTGALNYGYTF.

The CDR3 bases are TGTGCCAGCAGCTTAGGCGGCAGGGGGATGGGAGGCTACACCTTC. It codes for CASSLGGRGMGGYTF. The rearrangement joins TRBV7-2 to TRBJ1-2; 7 bases fit TRBD1. Germline CDR1 and CDR2: SGHTA and FQGNSA. V trimming: 1 base; J trimming: 8 bases; junction bases outside the gene matches: 10. This CDR3 region has 15 residues.

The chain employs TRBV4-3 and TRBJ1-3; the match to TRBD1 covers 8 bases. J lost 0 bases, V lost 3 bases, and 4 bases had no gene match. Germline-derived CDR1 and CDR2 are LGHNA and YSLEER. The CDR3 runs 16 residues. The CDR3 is CASSQVTGGSGNTIYF. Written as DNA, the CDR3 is TGCGCCAGCAGCCAGGTCACAGGGGGCTCTGGAAACACCATATATTTT.

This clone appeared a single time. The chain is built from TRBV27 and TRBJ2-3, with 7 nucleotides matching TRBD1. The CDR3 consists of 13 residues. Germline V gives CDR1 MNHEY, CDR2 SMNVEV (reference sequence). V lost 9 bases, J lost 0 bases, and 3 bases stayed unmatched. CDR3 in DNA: TGTGCCAGGAGGGGGCTTAGCACAGATACGCAGTATTTT. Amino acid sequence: CARRGLSTDTQYF.

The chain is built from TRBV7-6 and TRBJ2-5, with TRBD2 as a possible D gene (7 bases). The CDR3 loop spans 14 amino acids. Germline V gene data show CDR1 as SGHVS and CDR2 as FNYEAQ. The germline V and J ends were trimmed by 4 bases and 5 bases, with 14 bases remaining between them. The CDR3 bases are TGTGCCAGCAGCTCCGGGGGGCGGTGGGAGACCCAGTACTTC. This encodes CASSSGGRWETQYF. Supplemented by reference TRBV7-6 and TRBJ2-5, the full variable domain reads GAGVSQSPRYKVTKRGQDVALRCDPISGHVSLYWYRQALGQGPEFLTYFNYEAQQDKSGLPNDRFSAERPEGSISTLTIQRTEQRDSAMYRCASSSGGRWETQYFGPGTRLLVL.

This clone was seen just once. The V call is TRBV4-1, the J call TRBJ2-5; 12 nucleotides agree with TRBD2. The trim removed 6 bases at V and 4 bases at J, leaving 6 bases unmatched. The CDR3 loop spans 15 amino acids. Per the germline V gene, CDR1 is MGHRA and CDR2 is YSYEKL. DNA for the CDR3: TGCGCCAGCAGTCCGACTAGCGGGAGTGGAGAGACCCAGTACTTC. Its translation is CASSPTSGSGETQYF.

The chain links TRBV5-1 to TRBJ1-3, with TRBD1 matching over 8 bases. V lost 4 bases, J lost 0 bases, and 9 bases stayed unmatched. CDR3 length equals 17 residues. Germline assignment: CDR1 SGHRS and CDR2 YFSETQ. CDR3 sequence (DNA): TGCGCCAGCAGCCCGATCGGGACAGGTCGCTCTGGAAACACCATATATTTT. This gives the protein CASSPIGTGRSGNTIYF.